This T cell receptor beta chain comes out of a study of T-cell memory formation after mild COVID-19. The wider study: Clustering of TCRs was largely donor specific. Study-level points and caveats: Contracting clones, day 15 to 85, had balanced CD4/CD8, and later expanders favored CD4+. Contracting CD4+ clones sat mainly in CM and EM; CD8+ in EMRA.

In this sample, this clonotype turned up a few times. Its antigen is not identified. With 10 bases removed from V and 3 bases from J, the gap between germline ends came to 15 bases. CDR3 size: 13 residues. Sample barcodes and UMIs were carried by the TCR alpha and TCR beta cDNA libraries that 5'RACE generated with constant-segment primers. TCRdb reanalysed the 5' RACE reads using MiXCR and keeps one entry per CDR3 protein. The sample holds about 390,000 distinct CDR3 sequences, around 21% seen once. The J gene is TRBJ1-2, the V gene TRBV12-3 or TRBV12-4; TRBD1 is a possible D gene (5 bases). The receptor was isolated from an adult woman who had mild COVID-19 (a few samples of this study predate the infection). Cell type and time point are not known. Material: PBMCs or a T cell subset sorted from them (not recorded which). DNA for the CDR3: TGTGCCACCAATTCCGGGACGGACTATGGCTACACCTTC. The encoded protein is CATNSGTDYGYTF.